This T cell receptor (beta chain) was recorded in a study of shared clonotypes between healthy human individuals. In germline, CDR1 is SGHKS, CDR2 YYEKEE (reference sequence). V shed 1 base and J 6 bases; nucleotides not matched to a gene: 3. The CDR3 has 15 amino acids. Libraries were prepared by immunoSEQ multiplex PCR; TCRdb keeps only in-frame clonotypes and omits some of them. The sample holds under 1,900,000 clones, approximately 98.5% seen once. The chain carries TRBV5-5 and TRBJ1-6; 8 bases agree with TRBD1. The source material was naive CD4+ T cells sorted from blood. The subset: CD45RA+ positively selected. This sequence was found in a man aged 25-40 years in good health. CDR3 sequence (DNA): TGTGCCAGCAGCTTGCGACAGGGGACTAATTCACCCCTCCACTTT. This translates into CASSLRQGTNSPLHF.